This passage covers 13 T cell receptor beta chains from one sample sequenced in a study of blood T cell repertoires in COVID-19. This table comes from immunoSEQ multiplex PCR, and its TCRdb copy is limited to in-frame clones, with some not included. The table records about 210,000 clones, around 81% of them present only once. The sample comprised peripheral blood. The receptors derive from a human donor in a cohort sampled during active COVID-19.

This clone was counted a few times. The rearrangement links TRBV28 to TRBJ2-7, with TRBD2 identical over 7 bases. This CDR3 contains 16 residues. Per germline, CDR1 MDHEN and CDR2 SYDVKM. The V and J ends lost 11 bases and 0 bases, in that order; junction bases with no gene match: 16. In nucleotides, the CDR3 is TGTGCCGCCAAACCTTGGGGAGGGGTCAGCTCCTACGAGCAGTACTTC. It yields the protein CAAKPWGGVSSYEQYF.

V and J are TRBV19 and TRBJ1-6; 8 bases are shared with TRBD1. The length of the CDR3 is 15 residues. V lost 6 bases to trimming and J lost 9 bases; unmatched junction nucleotides: 10. Germline lookup yields CDR1 LNHDA and CDR2 SQIVND (reference sequence). The CDR3 DNA is TGTGCCAGTAGCTCCGGTGGGACAGGCGTTTCACCCCTCCACTTT. Translating gives CASSSGGTGVSPLHF.

The rearrangement links TRBV28 to TRBJ2-5, with 9 bases fitting TRBD1. V dropped 6 bases and J dropped 5; count of bases not matched to a gene: 7. Germline-derived CDR1 and CDR2 are MDHEN and SYDVKM. This CDR3 region has 14 residues. Here the CDR3 reads CASSPGTGRETQYF. CDR3 nucleotides: TGTGCCAGCAGCCCCGGGACAGGGAGGGAGACCCAGTACTTC.

This clone has at least ten counts. The chain links TRBV4-1 to TRBJ1-1, with 8 positions matching TRBD1. Germline lookup yields CDR1 MGHRA and CDR2 YSYEKL. V shed 10 bases and J 0 bases; nucleotides not matched to a gene: 13. The CDR3 has 16 residues. The CDR3 here is CATKPTQGAMNTEAFF. CDR3 sequence (DNA): TGCGCCACCAAGCCCACCCAGGGGGCTATGAACACTGAAGCTTTCTTT.

CDR3 in amino acids: CSVEDQKGANEQYF. In DNA form, the CDR3 reads TGCAGCGTTGAAGATCAAAAGGGGGCTAACGAGCAGTACTTC. J is TRBJ2-7 and V is TRBV29-1; 7 nucleotides agree with TRBD1. Germline V CDR1 and CDR2: SQVTM, ANQGSEA. The CDR3 contains 14 residues. The V and J ends lost 0 bases and 5 bases, in that order; junction bases with no gene match: 7.

The table lists this clone with a count of one. This chain joins TRBV3-1 (or the pseudogene TRBV3-2) and TRBJ2-6, with a possible D match to TRBD2 (5 bases). The CDR3 has 17 residues. From germline, CDR1 is LGHDT and CDR2 YNNKEL (reference sequence). Trimming stripped 0 bases from V and 2 bases from J, with 11 bases between. CDR3 in amino acids: CASSQDPRAAGANVLTF. For the CDR3, the DNA is TGTGCCAGCAGCCAAGATCCGAGGGCGGCTGGGGCCAACGTCCTGACTTTC.

This clone was recorded only once. This chain links TRBV28 with TRBJ1-2; TRBD1 agrees at 9 bases. The V and J ends lost 3 bases and 2 bases, in that order; junction bases with no gene match: 4. The germline CDR1 and CDR2 sequences are MDHEN and SYDVKM. The CDR3 covers 15 residues. CDR3 nucleotide sequence: TGTGCCAGCAGTTTCCTTACAGGGGGCAACTATGGCTACACCTTC. Protein product: CASSFLTGGNYGYTF.

The rearrangement uses TRBV25-1 and TRBJ2-3; 8 bases match TRBD1. In germline, CDR1 is MGHDK, CDR2 SYGVNS. After removal of 1 base from V and 6 bases from J, the junction contained 6 bases not matched to a gene. This CDR3 is built from 15 residues. CDR3 residues: CASSEWAGGEDTQYF. CDR3 in DNA: TGTGCCAGCAGTGAATGGGCAGGGGGCGAGGATACGCAGTATTTT.

The V gene is TRBV10-3, the J gene TRBJ2-1, with TRBD2 matching 14 bases. In germline, CDR1 is ENHRY, CDR2 SYGVKD. Unmatched junction bases numbered 7, after V lost 4 bases and J lost 8 bases. This CDR3 has 16 residues. The CDR3 sequence is CAISVGLAGGEDEQFF. In DNA form, the CDR3 reads TGTGCCATCAGTGTCGGACTAGCGGGAGGAGAGGATGAGCAGTTCTTC.

This chain joins TRBV3-1 (or the pseudogene TRBV3-2) and TRBJ2-5; possible D gene TRBD1, 6 bases. Between the trimmed V and J ends, which lost 0 bases and 5 bases, there was a span of 13 bases. Germline assignment: CDR1 LGHDT and CDR2 YNNKEL (reference sequence). The CDR3 is made up of 15 amino acids. The DNA for the CDR3 is TGTGCCAGCAGCCAAGATTATGCCAGGGGTGAGACCCAGTACTTC. Protein sequence: CASSQDYARGETQYF.

The chain combines TRBV21-1 with TRBJ2-1; the DNA was not used to check the table's D call, TRBD1. TRBV21-1 is a documented pseudogene. The CDR3 totals 16 residues. The CDR3 sequence is CASPWGGTGPYNEQFF. CDR3 nucleotide sequence: TGTGCCAGCCCTTGGGGGGGGACAGGCCCCTACAATGAGCAGTTCTTC.

V and J are TRBV3-1 (or the pseudogene TRBV3-2) and TRBJ1-2; 8 bases line up with TRBD1. V gave up 6 bases and J gave up 8 bases; unmatched junction bases: 8. The length of the CDR3 is 13 residues. Per the germline V gene, CDR1 is LGHDT and CDR2 is YNNKEL (reference sequence). CDR3: CASSPRQGQGYTF. For the CDR3, the DNA is TGTGCCAGCAGTCCCAGACAGGGGCAAGGCTACACCTTC.

The chain is built from TRBV19 and TRBJ1-1; a possible D gene is TRBD1 (6 bases). The ends were cut back, 2 bases at V and 0 bases at J, with 16 bases in the middle. The CDR3 runs 17 residues. CDR1 is LNHDA and CDR2 is SQIVND in the germline V gene (reference sequence). The CDR3 region has the DNA TGTGCCAGTAGTATAAATGGTAGGGGACACCTGAACACTGAAGCTTTCTTT. Translating gives CASSINGRGHLNTEAFF.